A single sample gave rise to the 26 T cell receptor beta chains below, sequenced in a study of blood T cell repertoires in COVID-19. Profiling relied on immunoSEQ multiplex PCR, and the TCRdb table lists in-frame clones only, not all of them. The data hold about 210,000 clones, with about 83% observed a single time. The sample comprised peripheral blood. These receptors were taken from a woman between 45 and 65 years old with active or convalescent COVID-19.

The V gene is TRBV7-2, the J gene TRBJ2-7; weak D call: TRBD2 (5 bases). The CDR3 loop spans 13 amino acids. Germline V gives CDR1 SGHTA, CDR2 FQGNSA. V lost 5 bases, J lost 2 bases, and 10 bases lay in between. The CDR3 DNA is TGTGCCAGCAGCCCCGGGGTAACCTACGAGCAGTACTTC. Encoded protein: CASSPGVTYEQYF.

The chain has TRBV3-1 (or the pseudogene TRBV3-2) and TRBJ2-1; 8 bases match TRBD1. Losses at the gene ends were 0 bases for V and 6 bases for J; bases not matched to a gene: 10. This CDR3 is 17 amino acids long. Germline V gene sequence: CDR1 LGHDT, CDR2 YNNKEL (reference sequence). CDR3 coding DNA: TGTGCCAGCAGCCAAGATCTCGTGGACAGGGTGGGCAATGAGCAGTTCTTC. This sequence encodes CASSQDLVDRVGNEQFF.

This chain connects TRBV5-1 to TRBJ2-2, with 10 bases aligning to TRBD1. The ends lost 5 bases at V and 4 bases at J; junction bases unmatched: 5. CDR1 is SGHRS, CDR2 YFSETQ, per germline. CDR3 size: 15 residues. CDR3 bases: TGCGCCAGCAGGAGGACAGGGGGAGGCACCGGGGAGCTGTTTTTT. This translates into CASRRTGGGTGELFF.

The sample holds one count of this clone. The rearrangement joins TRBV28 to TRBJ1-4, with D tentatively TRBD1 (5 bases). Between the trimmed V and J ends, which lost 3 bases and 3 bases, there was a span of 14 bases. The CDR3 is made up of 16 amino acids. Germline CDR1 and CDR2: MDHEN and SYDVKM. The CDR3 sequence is CASSFLGVSPNEKLFF. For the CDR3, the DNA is TGTGCCAGCAGTTTTCTAGGGGTAAGCCCTAATGAAAAACTGTTTTTT.

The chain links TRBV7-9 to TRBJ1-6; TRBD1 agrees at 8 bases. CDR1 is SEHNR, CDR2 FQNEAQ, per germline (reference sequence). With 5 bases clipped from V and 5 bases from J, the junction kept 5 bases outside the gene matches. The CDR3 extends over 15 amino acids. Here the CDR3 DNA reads TGTGCCAGCAGCCGGGGGGACAGGAATAATTCACCCCTCCACTTT. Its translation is CASSRGDRNNSPLHF.

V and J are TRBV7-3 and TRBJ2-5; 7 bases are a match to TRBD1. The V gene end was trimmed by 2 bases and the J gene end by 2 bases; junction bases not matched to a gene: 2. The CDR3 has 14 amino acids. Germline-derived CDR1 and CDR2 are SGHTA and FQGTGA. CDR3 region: CASSLGTAQETQYF. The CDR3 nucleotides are TGTGCCAGCAGCTTAGGGACAGCTCAAGAGACCCAGTACTTC.

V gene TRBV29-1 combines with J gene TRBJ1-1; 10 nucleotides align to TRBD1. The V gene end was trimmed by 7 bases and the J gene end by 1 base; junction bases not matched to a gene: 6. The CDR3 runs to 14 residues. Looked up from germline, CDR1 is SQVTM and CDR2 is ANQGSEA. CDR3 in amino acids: CSALTGGSNTEAFF. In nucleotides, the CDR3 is TGCAGCGCTCTGACAGGGGGCTCGAACACTGAAGCTTTCTTT.

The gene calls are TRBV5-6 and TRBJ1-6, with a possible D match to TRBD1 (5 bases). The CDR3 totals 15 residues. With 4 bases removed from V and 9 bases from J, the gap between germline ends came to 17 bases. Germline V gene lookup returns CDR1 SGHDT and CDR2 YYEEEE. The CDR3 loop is CASSPRRGGTSPLHF. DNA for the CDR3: TGTGCCAGCAGCCCCCGGCGGGGAGGGACTTCACCCCTCCACTTT. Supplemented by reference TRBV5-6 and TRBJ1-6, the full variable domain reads DAGVTQSPTHLIKTRGQQVTLRCSPKSGHDTVSWYQQALGQGPQFIFQYYEEEERQRGNFPDRFSGHQFPNYSSELNVNALLLGDSALYLCASSPRRGGTSPLHFGNGTRLTVT.

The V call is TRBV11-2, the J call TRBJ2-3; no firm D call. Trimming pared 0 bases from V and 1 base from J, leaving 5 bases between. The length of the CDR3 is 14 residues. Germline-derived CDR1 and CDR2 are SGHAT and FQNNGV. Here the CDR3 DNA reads TGTGCCAGCAGCTTAGACCTAGGCACAGATACGCAGTATTTT. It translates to CASSLDLGTDTQYF.

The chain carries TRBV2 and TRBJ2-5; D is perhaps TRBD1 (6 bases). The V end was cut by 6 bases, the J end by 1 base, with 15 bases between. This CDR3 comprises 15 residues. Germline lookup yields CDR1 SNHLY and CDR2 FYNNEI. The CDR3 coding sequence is TGTGCCAGCAGGACCGGGACACACTTCCAAGAGACCCAGTACTTC. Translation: CASRTGTHFQETQYF.

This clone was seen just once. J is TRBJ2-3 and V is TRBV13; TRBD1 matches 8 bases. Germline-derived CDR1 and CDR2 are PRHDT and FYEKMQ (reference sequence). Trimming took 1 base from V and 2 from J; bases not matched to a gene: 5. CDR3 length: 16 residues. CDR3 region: CASSLDQGAVTDTQYF. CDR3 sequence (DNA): TGTGCCAGCAGCTTAGACCAGGGGGCCGTCACAGATACGCAGTATTTT.

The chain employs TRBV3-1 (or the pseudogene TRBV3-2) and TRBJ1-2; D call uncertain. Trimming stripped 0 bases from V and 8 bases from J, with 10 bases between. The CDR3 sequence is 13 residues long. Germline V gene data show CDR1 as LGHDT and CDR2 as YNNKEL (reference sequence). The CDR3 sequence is CASSQDGMRGYTF. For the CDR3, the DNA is TGTGCCAGCAGCCAAGACGGTATGAGAGGCTACACCTTC.

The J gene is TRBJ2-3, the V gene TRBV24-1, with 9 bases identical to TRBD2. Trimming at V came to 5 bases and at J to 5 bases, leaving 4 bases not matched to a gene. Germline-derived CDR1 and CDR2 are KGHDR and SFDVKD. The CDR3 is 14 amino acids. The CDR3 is CATSGEREVDTQYF. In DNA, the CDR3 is TGTGCCACCAGTGGAGAGCGGGAGGTAGATACGCAGTATTTT.

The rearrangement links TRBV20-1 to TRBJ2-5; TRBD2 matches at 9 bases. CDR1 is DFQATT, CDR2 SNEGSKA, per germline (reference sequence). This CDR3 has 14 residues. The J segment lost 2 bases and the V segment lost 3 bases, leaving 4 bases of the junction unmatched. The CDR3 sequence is CSASPSGTQETQYF. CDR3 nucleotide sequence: TGCAGTGCTAGTCCTAGCGGGACACAAGAGACCCAGTACTTC.

The CDR3 region is CASSVWAANTEAFF. The CDR3 nucleotides read TGTGCCAGCAGCGTATGGGCAGCGAACACTGAAGCTTTCTTT. The chain uses TRBV9 and TRBJ1-1; D gene unclear. Germline V gives CDR1 SGDLS, CDR2 YYNGEE. The CDR3 spans 14 residues. V lost 1 base, J lost 1 base, and 8 bases lay in between.

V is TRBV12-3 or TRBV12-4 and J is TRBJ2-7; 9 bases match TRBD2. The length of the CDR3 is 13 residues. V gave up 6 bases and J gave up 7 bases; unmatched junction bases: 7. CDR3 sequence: CASSPRTSAEQYF. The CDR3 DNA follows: TGTGCCAGCAGCCCCAGGACTAGCGCTGAGCAGTACTTC.

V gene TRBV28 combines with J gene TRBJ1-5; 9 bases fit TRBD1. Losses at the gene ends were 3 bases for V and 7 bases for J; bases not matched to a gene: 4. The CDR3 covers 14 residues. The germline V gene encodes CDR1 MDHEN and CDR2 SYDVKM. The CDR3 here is CASSFGTGYQPQHF. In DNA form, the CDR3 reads TGTGCCAGCAGTTTTGGGACAGGGTACCAGCCCCAGCATTTT.

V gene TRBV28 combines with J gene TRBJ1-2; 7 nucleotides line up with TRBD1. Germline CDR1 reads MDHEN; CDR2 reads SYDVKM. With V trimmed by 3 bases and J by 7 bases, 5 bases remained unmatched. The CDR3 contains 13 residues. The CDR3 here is CASSFSGTAGYTF. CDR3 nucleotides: TGTGCCAGCAGTTTCTCCGGGACAGCTGGCTACACCTTC.

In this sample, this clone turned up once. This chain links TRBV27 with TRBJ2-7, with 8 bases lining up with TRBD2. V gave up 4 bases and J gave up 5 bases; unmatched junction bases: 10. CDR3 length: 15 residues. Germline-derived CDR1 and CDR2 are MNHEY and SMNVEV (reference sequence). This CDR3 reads CASSYNGRALNEQYF. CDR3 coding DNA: TGTGCCAGCAGTTATAACGGGAGGGCCTTAAACGAGCAGTACTTC.

The CDR3 here is CASSLMGGVGDTQYF. The CDR3 nucleotides are TGCGCCAGCAGCTTGATGGGGGGAGTTGGCGATACGCAGTATTTT. The gene calls are TRBV5-1 and TRBJ2-3; maybe TRBD2 (6 bases). The V end was cut by 1 base, the J end by 6 bases, with 15 bases between. Germline values: CDR1 SGHRS, CDR2 YFSETQ. The CDR3 totals 15 residues.

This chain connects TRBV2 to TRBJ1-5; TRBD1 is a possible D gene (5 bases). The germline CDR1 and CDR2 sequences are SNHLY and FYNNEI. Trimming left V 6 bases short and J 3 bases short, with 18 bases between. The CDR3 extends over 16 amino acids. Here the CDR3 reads CASRAGTSTANQPQHF. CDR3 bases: TGTGCCAGCAGAGCCGGGACTTCGACGGCCAATCAGCCCCAGCATTTT.

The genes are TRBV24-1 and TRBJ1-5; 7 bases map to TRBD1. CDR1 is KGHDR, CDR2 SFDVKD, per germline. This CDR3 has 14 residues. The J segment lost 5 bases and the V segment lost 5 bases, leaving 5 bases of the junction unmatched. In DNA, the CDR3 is TGTGCCACCAGTGGAGCAGGGGGACATCAGCCCCAGCATTTT. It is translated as CATSGAGGHQPQHF.

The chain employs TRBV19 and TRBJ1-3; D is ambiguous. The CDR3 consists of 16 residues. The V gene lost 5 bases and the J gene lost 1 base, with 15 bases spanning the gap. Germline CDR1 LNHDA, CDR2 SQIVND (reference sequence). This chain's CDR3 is CASSPRARISGNTIYF. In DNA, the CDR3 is TGTGCCAGTAGTCCAAGAGCCCGAATTTCTGGAAACACCATATATTTT.

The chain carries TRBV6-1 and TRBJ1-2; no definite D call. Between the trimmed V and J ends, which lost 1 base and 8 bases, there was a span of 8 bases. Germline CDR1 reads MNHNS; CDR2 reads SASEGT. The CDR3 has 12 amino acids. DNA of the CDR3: TGTGCCAGCAGTGAAGTCCCTTTCGGCTACACCTTC. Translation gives CASSEVPFGYTF.

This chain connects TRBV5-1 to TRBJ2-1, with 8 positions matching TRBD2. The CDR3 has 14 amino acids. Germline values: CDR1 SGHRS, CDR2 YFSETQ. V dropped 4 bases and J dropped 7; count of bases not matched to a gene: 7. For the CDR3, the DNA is TGCGCCAGCAGCCCGGGGGGGCCTAAGAATGAGCAGTTCTTC. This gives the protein CASSPGGPKNEQFF.

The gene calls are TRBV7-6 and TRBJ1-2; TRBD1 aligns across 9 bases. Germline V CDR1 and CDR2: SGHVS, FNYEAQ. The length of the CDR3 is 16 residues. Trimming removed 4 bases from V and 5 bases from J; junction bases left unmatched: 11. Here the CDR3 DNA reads TGTGCCAGCAGCTCCTCCGAGGGGACAGGGTTTTATGGCTACACCTTC. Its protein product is CASSSSEGTGFYGYTF.